What follows are 4 T cell receptor beta chains derived from one specimen sequenced in a study of cytomegalovirus exposure and HLA in healthy donors. Use of 60 Vbeta and 13 Jbeta primers characterized the PCR. This table comes from immunoSEQ multiplex PCR, and its TCRdb copy is limited to in-frame clones, with some not included. This sample carries some 13,000 clones, 55% to 75% of them seen once, and the ten largest clones take under 20%. The sample consisted of PBMCs. These receptor sequences come from a woman between 50 and 59 years old in good health and CMV-seropositive.

This clone was seen a handful of times. The chain has TRBV4-3 and TRBJ2-6; D is possibly TRBD1 (6 bases). V was trimmed by 3 bases and J by 0 bases, leaving 12 bases between them. The CDR3 length is 17 residues. Germline loops: CDR1 LGHNA, CDR2 YSLEER. The DNA of the CDR3 is TGCGCCAGCAGCCATCTCGGACAGATCTCTGGGGCCAACGTCCTGACTTTC. Residues: CASSHLGQISGANVLTF.

The J gene is TRBJ1-2, the V gene TRBV30; D is possibly TRBD1 (5 bases). Between the trimmed V and J ends, which lost 0 bases and 7 bases, there was a span of 12 bases. This CDR3 has 13 residues. From germline, CDR1 is GTSNPN and CDR2 SVGIG (reference sequence). The CDR3 DNA reads as TGTGCCTGGAGTGTACGAGGGGAGGCTGGCTACACCTTC. It translates to CAWSVRGEAGYTF.

This clone came up once. The chain uses TRBV9 and TRBJ1-1; 7 nucleotides line up with TRBD1. With 1 base clipped from V and 4 bases from J, the junction kept 7 bases outside the gene matches. This CDR3 contains 15 residues. Germline assignment: CDR1 SGDLS and CDR2 YYNGEE. The chain's CDR3 is CASSVQQGLGTEAFF. CDR3 in DNA: TGTGCCAGCAGCGTACAACAGGGGTTGGGCACTGAAGCTTTCTTT.

This clone was found a few times. The chain uses TRBV6-5 and TRBJ2-7; a weak D match, TRBD2 (6 bases). Trimming cost V 6 bases and J 7 bases, with 13 bases left between them. Germline V gives CDR1 MNHEY, CDR2 SVGAGI. The CDR3 length is 12 residues. The DNA of the CDR3 is TGTGCCAGCAGCCCTCTGAGCGGGGAGCAGTACTTC. Translation gives CASSPLSGEQYF.